Listed below are T cell receptor beta chains from one sample, sequenced in a study of blood T cell repertoires in COVID-19. TCRdb's copy holds only in-frame clones and misses some; the assay was immunoSEQ multiplex PCR. The data contain about 300,000 clones, 85% to 90% of them singletons. The specimen was PBMCs or T cells enriched from blood (not recorded which). These receptors were collected from a woman in her late teens or twenties who had recovered from COVID-19. CDR3s leave out the opening cysteine and the closing phenylalanine or tryptophan.

j_call: TRBJ1-6
v_call: TRBV25-1
cdr3_length: 13
cdr3_aa: ASSETGTGVSPLH

j_call: TRBJ2-7
v_call: TRBV7-6
cdr3_length: 10
cdr3_aa: ASSSQGYEQY

j_call: TRBJ2-2
v_call: TRBV7-3
cdr3_length: 16
cdr3_aa: ASSLIIDPQVNTGELF

j_call: TRBJ2-1
v_call: TRBV5-1
cdr3_length: 13
cdr3_aa: ASSLFGGSDNEQF

j_call: TRBJ2-3
v_call: TRBV4-1
cdr3_length: 15
cdr3_aa: ASSQVGISSWADTQY

j_call: TRBJ2-4
v_call: TRBV11-2
cdr3_length: 12
cdr3_aa: ASSFGPAKNIQY

j_call: TRBJ1-5
v_call: TRBV27
cdr3_length: 14
cdr3_aa: ASSLTWGDTGQPQH

j_call: TRBJ1-1
v_call: TRBV19
cdr3_length: 12
cdr3_aa: ASSIGQGGTEAF

j_call: TRBJ1-1
v_call: TRBV7-2
cdr3_length: 11
cdr3_aa: ASSPWTEDEAF

j_call: TRBJ2-1
v_call: TRBV27
cdr3_length: 13
cdr3_aa: ASSSNRGRGNEQF

j_call: TRBJ2-1
v_call: TRBV29-1
cdr3_length: 8
cdr3_aa: SVEVVEQF

j_call: TRBJ2-5
v_call: TRBV18
cdr3_length: 11
cdr3_aa: ASSRGHQETQY

j_call: TRBJ2-7
v_call: TRBV5-4
cdr3_length: 13
cdr3_aa: ASSPRVTEPYEQY

j_call: TRBJ2-7
v_call: TRBV7-2
cdr3_length: 15
cdr3_aa: ASSLEGHRDIADEQY

j_call: TRBJ1-3
v_call: TRBV5-6
cdr3_length: 15
cdr3_aa: ASSRSPRGDSGNTIY

j_call: TRBJ1-3
v_call: TRBV12-3/TRBV12-4
cdr3_length: 11
cdr3_aa: ASSSYSGNTIY

j_call: TRBJ1-2
v_call: TRBV11-2
cdr3_length: 12
cdr3_aa: ASSLDPRASGYT